This entry lists 14 T cell receptor beta chains sequenced from one sample in a study of shared clonotypes between healthy human individuals. The table came from immunoSEQ multiplex PCR; TCRdb's copy has only in-frame clones and leaves some out. The sample includes approximately 2,200,000 clones, just over 90% of them seen just once. Naive CD8 cells lacked CD45RO, underwent positive selection for CCR7 and left out terminally differentiated effector memory CD45RA+ cells. The sequenced material came from naive CD8+ T cells from PBMCs. These receptor sequences come from a man between 18 and 29 years old in good health. Some clones in this sample may be carry-over from other donors' samples.

V and J are TRBV28 and TRBJ1-6; tentative D call: TRBD1 (5 bases). V lost 4 bases and J 9 bases, leaving 13 bases between the germline ends. The CDR3 sequence is 14 residues long. Germline CDR1 MDHEN, CDR2 SYDVKM. CDR3 loop: CASSWGYFGSPLHF. The CDR3 region has the DNA TGTGCCAGCAGTTGGGGCTACTTTGGTTCACCCCTCCACTTT.

The sample holds one count of this clone. This sample also contains other DNA sequences that code for the same CDR3. The gene calls are TRBV9 and TRBJ2-5; TRBD1 agrees at 9 bases. J gave up 2 bases and V 3 bases, and 2 bases lay outside the gene matches. The CDR3 spans 14 residues. Germline V gene sequence: CDR1 SGDLS, CDR2 YYNGEE. CDR3 sequence: CASSEGTGQETQYF. The CDR3 DNA reads TGTGCCAGCAGCGAGGGGACAGGGCAAGAGACCCAGTACTTC.

With regard to this clone: This same CDR3 is encoded by further DNA sequences in the sample. The chain links TRBV28 to TRBJ2-5, with D unclear. This CDR3 has 12 residues. Germline V gene lookup returns CDR1 MDHEN and CDR2 SYDVKM. Trimming cost V 3 bases and J 3 bases, with 5 bases left between them. Here the CDR3 DNA reads TGTGCCAGCAGTTTTCCCGAAGAGACCCAGTACTTC. The encoded protein is CASSFPEETQYF.

The CDR3 DNA reads TGTGCCACCAGCAAGGAGAGGTTGGGCACTGAAGCTTTCTTT. Protein: CATSKERLGTEAFF. The genes are TRBV15 and TRBJ1-1; D not resolved. Germline CDR1 and CDR2: LNHNV and YYDKDF (reference sequence). The CDR3 is 14 residues long. The V end lost 4 bases, the J end lost 4 bases, and 13 bases lay between the germline ends.

This chain links TRBV5-5 with TRBJ2-7; the D gene is possibly TRBD1 (5 bases). The V and J ends lost 4 bases and 5 bases respectively, with 13 bases between them. Germline V gives CDR1 SGHKS, CDR2 YYEKEE (reference sequence). The CDR3 covers 13 residues. The CDR3 is CASSEQGSDEQYF. CDR3 nucleotide sequence: TGTGCCAGCAGCGAGCAGGGTTCGGACGAGCAGTACTTC.

The J gene is TRBJ2-5, the V gene TRBV11-3; D remains ambiguous. CDR1 is SGHNT and CDR2 is YENEEA in the germline V gene. This CDR3 contains 14 residues. Trimming cost V 0 bases and J 0 bases, with 5 bases left between them. In DNA, the CDR3 is TGTGCCAGCAGCTTAGACCCGTACCAAGAGACCCAGTACTTC. Translated, it gives CASSLDPYQETQYF.

V gene TRBV27 combines with J gene TRBJ2-5; TRBD2 aligns across 8 bases. Germline CDR1 MNHEY, CDR2 SMNVEV (reference sequence). Losses at the gene ends were 9 bases for V and 4 bases for J; bases not matched to a gene: 19. The CDR3 length is 17 residues. The CDR3 sequence: CASSVLAGASLGETQYF. CDR3 sequence (DNA): TGTGCCAGTTCTGTTCTAGCGGGCGCCTCCCTGGGAGAGACCCAGTACTTC.

The rearrangement joins TRBV18 to TRBJ2-7; D possibly corresponds to TRBD1 (5 bases). V was cut by 0 bases and J by 2 bases, with 8 bases left in between. CDR3 size: 14 residues. Germline V lookup: CDR1 KGHSH, CDR2 LQKENI. CDR3 sequence reads: CASSPPGPPYEQYF. In DNA, the CDR3 is TGTGCCAGCTCACCACCGGGGCCGCCCTACGAGCAGTACTTC.

This clone occurred once. This chain links TRBV5-6 with TRBJ2-1, with TRBD1 identical over 8 bases. The CDR3 runs to 15 residues. V shed 4 bases and J 3 bases; nucleotides not matched to a gene: 6. Germline V gene lookup returns CDR1 SGHDT and CDR2 YYEEEE. CDR3 loop: CASSPGQGNYNEQFF. The CDR3 bases are TGTGCCAGCAGCCCTGGACAGGGAAACTACAATGAGCAGTTCTTC.

The chain uses TRBV14 and TRBJ2-1; D possibly uses TRBD1 or TRBD2 (5 bases each). The CDR3 runs 16 residues. Between the trimmed V and J ends, which lost 3 bases and 6 bases, there was a span of 18 bases. The germline CDR1 and CDR2 sequences are SGHDN and FVKESK. The CDR3 bases are TGTGCCAGCAGCCAGATCTTCGGGACGCTCCCCAATGAGCAGTTCTTC. This encodes CASSQIFGTLPNEQFF.

V gene TRBV11-2 combines with J gene TRBJ2-3; no firm D call. The length of the CDR3 is 15 residues. CDR1 is SGHAT, CDR2 FQNNGV, per germline. V lost 4 bases and J 4 bases, leaving 15 bases between the germline ends. CDR3 in DNA: TGTGCCAGCAGCTGGGTTCCCGGATCATCAGATACGCAGTATTTT. This translates into CASSWVPGSSDTQYF.

This clone was recorded once. V usage is TRBV27 and J usage is TRBJ2-1; 9 bases agree with TRBD1. The V gene end was trimmed by 6 bases and the J gene end by 4 bases; junction bases not matched to a gene: 10. The CDR3 contains 16 residues. In germline, CDR1 is MNHEY, CDR2 SMNVEV (reference sequence). CDR3 residues: CASSPILGTGYNEQFF. In nucleotides, the CDR3 is TGTGCCAGCAGCCCCATCCTCGGGACAGGGTACAATGAGCAGTTCTTC.

This chain connects TRBV9 to TRBJ2-7; maybe TRBD1 (6 bases). The V and J ends lost 3 bases and 7 bases respectively, with 17 bases between them. Germline V lookup: CDR1 SGDLS, CDR2 YYNGEE. The CDR3 consists of 14 residues. For the CDR3, the DNA is TGTGCCAGCAGCGCCCCAGGGGATTTGAGGGAGCAGTACTTC. It codes for CASSAPGDLREQYF. The complete variable domain, with remaining parts taken from reference TRBV9 and TRBJ2-7, reads DSGVTQTPKHLITATGQRVTLRCSPRSGDLSVYWYQQSLDQGLQFLIQYYNGEERAKGNILERFSAQQFPDLHSELNLSSLELGDSALYFCASSAPGDLREQYFGPGTRLTVT.

As concerns this clone: The sample carries other DNA sequences with the same CDR3. This sequence joins TRBV28 and TRBJ1-5; the D gene is possibly TRBD1 (5 bases). The CDR3 consists of 15 residues. Between the trimmed V and J ends, which lost 3 bases and 4 bases, there was a span of 13 bases. Germline values: CDR1 MDHEN, CDR2 SYDVKM. The CDR3 spells CASSFEGAGNQPQHF. CDR3 nucleotides: TGTGCCAGCAGTTTTGAAGGGGCAGGGAATCAGCCCCAGCATTTT.